The clone carrying this TCR beta chain was observed many times. TCR beta CDR3 sequences were amplified from RNA transcripts. In the first-round RT-PCR of the TCR CDR3, the HTBI primer set was used. TCRdb recomputed calls from the multiplex PCR reads with MiXCR, one row per CDR3 protein. The sample has around 200,000 distinct CDR3 sequences, around 16% seen once. Diagnosis relied on clinical symptoms, serum thyroxine and TRAb, thyroid ultrasound and orbital computed tomography. These data come from a study of T cells in Graves' hyperthyroidism and ophthalmopathy. This CDR3 is built from 12 residues. Per germline, CDR1 SGDLS and CDR2 YYNGEE. Trimming shortened V by 7 bases and J by 1 base, and 8 bases separated the two germline ends.

The chain combines TRBV9 with TRBJ1-1, with D uncertain. The TCR was taken from a man aged 35-49 years with Graves' hyperthyroidism. Sequenced: blood. The CDR3, as DNA: TGTGCCAGCGTCGGGCAGAACACTGAAGCTTTCTTT. It encodes CASVGQNTEAFF.